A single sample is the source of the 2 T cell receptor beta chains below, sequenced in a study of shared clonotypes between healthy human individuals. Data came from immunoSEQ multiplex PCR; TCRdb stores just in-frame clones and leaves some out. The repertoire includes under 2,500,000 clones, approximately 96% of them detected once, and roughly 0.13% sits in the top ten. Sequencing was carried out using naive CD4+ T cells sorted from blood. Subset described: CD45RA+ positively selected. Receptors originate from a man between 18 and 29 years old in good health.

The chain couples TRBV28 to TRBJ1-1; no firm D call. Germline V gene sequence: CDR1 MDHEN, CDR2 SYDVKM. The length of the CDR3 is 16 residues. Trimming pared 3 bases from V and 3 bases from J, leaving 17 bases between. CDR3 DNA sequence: TGTGCCAGCAGTTTGCTTTTGGGTGGGCAGGACACTGAAGCTTTCTTT. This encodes CASSLLLGGQDTEAFF.

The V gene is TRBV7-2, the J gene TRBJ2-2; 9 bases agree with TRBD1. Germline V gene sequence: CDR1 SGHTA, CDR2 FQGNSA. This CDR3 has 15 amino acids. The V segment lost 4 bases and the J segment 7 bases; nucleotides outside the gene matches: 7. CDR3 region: CASSSRTGVVGELFF. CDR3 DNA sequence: TGTGCCAGCAGCTCCCGGACAGGGGTGGTCGGGGAGCTGTTTTTT.